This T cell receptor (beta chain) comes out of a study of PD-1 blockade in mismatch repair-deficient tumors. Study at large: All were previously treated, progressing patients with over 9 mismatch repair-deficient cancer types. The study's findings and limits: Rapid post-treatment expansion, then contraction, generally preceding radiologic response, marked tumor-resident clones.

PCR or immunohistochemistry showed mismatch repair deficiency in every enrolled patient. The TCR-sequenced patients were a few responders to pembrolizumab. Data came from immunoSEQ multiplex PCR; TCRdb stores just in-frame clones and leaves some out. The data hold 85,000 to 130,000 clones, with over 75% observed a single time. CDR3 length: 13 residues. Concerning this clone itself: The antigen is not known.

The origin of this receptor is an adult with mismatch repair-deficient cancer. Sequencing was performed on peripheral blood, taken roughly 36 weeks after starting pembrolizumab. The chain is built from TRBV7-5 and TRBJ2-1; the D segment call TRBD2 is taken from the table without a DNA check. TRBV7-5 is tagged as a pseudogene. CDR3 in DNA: TGTGCCAGCAGCGGGGGGTCAAACAATGAGCAGTTCTTC. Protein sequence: CASSGGSNNEQFF.